This T cell receptor (beta chain) was profiled in a study of T cells expressing NK-cell markers. The overall study: The TCR beta repertoires originated in sorted CD3+CD56+NKG2C+, CD3+CD56+NKG2C- and CD3+CD56-NKG2C+ T cells.

The CDR3 totals 17 residues. In germline, CDR1 is SGHRS, CDR2 YFSETQ. TCRdb re-called the 5' RACE reads and gives one entry per CDR3 protein, without DNA. This sample contains 400,000 to 550,000 distinct CDR3 sequences. The sample consisted of blood T cells: a sorted CD56 or NKG2C T cell subset, CD4+ or CD8+ T cells, or bulk PBMC T cells (not recorded which). The receptor was isolated from a woman between 18 and 75 years old in good health. V is TRBV5-1 and J is TRBJ2-5; absent DNA, TCRdb's TRBD1 call cannot be checked. The CDR3 spells CASRSSGHAGVQETQYF.